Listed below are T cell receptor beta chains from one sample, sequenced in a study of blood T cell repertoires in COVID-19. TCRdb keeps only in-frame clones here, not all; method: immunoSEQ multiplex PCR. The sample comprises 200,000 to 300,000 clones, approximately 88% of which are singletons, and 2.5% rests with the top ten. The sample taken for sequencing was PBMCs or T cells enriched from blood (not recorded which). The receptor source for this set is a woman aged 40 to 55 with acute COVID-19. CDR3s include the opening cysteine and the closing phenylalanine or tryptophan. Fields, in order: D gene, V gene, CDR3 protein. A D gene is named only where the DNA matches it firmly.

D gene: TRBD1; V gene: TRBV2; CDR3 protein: CASSAAQGAGELFF
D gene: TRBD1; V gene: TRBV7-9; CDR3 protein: CASSLARTGSEGYTF
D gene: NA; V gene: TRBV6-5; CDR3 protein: CASRRGATEAFF
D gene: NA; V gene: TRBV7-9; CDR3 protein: CASSLGQSSNYGYTF
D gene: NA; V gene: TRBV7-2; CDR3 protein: CASSLQPTSADTQYF
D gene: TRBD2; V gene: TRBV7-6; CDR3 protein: CASSSWSGSSDTQYF
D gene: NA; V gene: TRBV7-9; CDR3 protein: CASTFREQGTNEQFF
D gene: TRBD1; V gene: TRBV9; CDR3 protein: CASSGDRGGNSPLHF
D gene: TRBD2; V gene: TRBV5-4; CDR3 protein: CASSPGGSSYNEQFF
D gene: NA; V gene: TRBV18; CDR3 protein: CASSPTGGRSGANVLTF
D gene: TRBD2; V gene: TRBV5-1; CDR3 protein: CASTPRGVKNIQYF
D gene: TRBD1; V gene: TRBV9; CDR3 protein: CASSAGGKLFF
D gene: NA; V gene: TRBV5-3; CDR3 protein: CARSRAGASTDTQYF
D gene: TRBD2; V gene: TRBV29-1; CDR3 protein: CSVEDLGLAVTYNEQFF
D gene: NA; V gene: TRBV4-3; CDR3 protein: CASSQEGGRGQPQHF
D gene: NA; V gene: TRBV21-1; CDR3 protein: CASSKGPRGGPNEQFF
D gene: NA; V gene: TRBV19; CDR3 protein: CASSIDGPRTVVNQPQHF
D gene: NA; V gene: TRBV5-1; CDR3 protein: CASSLGTGTTYEQYF
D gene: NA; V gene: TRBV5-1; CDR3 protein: CASSRGAVSTDTQYF
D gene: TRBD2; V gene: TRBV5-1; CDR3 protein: CASIPGSIPSGRANEQFF
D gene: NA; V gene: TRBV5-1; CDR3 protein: CASSPPVDSVYGYTF
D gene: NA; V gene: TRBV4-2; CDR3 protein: CASSPRGAPDEQYF
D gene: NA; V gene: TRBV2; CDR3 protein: CASSGGLGTEAFF
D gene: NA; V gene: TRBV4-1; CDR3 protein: CASSQVLEATYEQYF
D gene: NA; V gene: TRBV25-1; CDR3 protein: CASSGASGVGLYGYTF